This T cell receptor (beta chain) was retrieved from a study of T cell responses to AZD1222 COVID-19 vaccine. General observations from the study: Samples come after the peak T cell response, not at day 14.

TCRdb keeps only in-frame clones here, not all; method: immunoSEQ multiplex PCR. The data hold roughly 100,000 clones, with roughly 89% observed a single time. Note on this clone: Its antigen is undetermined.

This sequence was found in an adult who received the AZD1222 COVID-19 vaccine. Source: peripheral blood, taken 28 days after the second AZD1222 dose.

For the CDR3, the DNA is TGTGCCAGCAGCAAACCTCCGGGACTAGCGGGAGTTAGCACAGATACGCAGTATTTT. Its translation: CASSKPPGLAGVSTDTQYF. This sequence joins TRBV21-1 and TRBJ2-3; the table's TRBD2 call for D was not verified on the DNA. TRBV21-1 has pseudogene status. There are 19 residues in the CDR3.